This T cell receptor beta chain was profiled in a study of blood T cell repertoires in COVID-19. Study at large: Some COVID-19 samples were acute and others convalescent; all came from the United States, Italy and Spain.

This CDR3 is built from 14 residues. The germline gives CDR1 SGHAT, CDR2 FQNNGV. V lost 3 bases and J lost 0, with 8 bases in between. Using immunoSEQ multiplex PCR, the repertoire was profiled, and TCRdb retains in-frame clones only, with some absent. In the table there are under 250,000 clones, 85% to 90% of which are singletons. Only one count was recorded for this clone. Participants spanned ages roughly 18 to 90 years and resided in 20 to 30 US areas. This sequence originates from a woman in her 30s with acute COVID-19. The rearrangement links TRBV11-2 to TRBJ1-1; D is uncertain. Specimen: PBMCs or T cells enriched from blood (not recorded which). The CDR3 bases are TGTGCCAGCAGCTTTACTTCCATGAACACTGAAGCTTTCTTT. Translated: CASSFTSMNTEAFF.